Listed here are 24 T cell receptor beta chains from one sample, sequenced in a study of blood T cells in healthy people across ages. For the second PCR, which ran for 7 to 11 cycles, a sample-barcoded 5' primer and a J-beta primer mix were used. TCRdb re-derived calls from the 5' RACE reads in MiXCR, one entry per CDR3 protein. This repertoire shows approximately 1.5 million distinct CDR3 sequences, roughly 43% found once; its top ten account for approximately 4%. The sequenced material came from blood. These receptors came from a woman younger than 30 in good health.

The chain combines TRBV7-2 with TRBJ2-1; D ambiguous. Trimming cost V 5 bases and J 0 bases, with 14 bases left between them. This CDR3 comprises 16 residues. Looked up from germline, CDR1 is SGHTA and CDR2 is FQGNSA. The CDR3, as DNA: TGTGCCAGCAGCCCGATGGGAACCCGCTCCTACAATGAGCAGTTCTTC. It translates to CASSPMGTRSYNEQFF.

V usage is TRBV9 and J usage is TRBJ1-1; TRBD1 is a possible D gene (5 bases). The CDR3 covers 14 residues. CDR1 is SGDLS, CDR2 YYNGEE, per germline. V lost 7 bases to trimming and J lost 1 base, with 14 bases between them. The DNA for the CDR3 is TGTGCCAGCCCCGCTTGTGGGACGAACACTGAAGCTTTCTTT. Protein: CASPACGTNTEAFF.

V and J are TRBV12-3 or TRBV12-4 and TRBJ2-7; 9 nucleotides agree with TRBD1. The V and J ends lost 4 bases and 3 bases, in that order; junction bases with no gene match: 7. CDR3 length: 15 amino acids. The CDR3 bases are TGTGCCAGCAGTTCCCGCAGGGACAGGGACTACGAGCAGTACTTC. Translating gives CASSSRRDRDYEQYF.

The chain joins TRBV10-3 to TRBJ2-5, with a weak D call TRBD1 (6 bases). Germline-derived CDR1 and CDR2 are ENHRY and SYGVKD. This CDR3 region has 14 residues. V lost 3 bases and J lost 4, with 12 bases in between. This chain's CDR3 is CAISERSGVETQYF. Here the CDR3 DNA reads TGTGCCATCAGTGAACGATCAGGGGTAGAGACCCAGTACTTC.

The chain combines TRBV29-1 with TRBJ1-4; TRBD1 agrees at 7 bases. V lost 0 bases, J lost 7 bases, and 5 bases stayed unmatched. Germline CDR1 SQVTM, CDR2 ANQGSEA. The CDR3 consists of 14 residues. The CDR3: CSVEDNRGREKLFF. CDR3 sequence (DNA): TGCAGCGTTGAAGATAACAGGGGTCGTGAAAAACTGTTTTTT.

The rearrangement joins TRBV20-1 to TRBJ2-3; tentatively, D is TRBD2 (5 bases). This CDR3 is built from 15 residues. CDR1 is DFQATT, CDR2 SNEGSKA, per germline (reference sequence). Trimming left V 1 base short and J 3 bases short, with 14 bases between. In nucleotides, the CDR3 is TGCAGTGCTAGAGTACCTAGCTGGGTAACAGATACGCAGTATTTT. It codes for CSARVPSWVTDTQYF.

The chain uses TRBV7-9 and TRBJ1-5; weak D call: TRBD1 (6 bases). Germline CDR1 SEHNR, CDR2 FQNEAQ (reference sequence). The CDR3 length is 14 residues. Trimming took off 1 base at V and 7 bases at J, with 11 bases between the two ends. As DNA, the CDR3 is TGTGCCAGCAGCTTAGGGGGACATGCACAGCCCCAGCATTTT. Encoded protein: CASSLGGHAQPQHF.

Comment on this clonotype: A far more abundant clone sits one base away, making this likely a read error. The chain links TRBV7-9 to TRBJ2-1; the D is unclear. The V gene's germline CDR1 is SEHNR and CDR2 FQNEAQ (reference sequence). This CDR3 has 12 residues. This chain's CDR3 is CAGSLDGNEQFF. Here the CDR3 DNA reads TGTGCCGGCAGCTTAGACGGGAATGAGCAGTTCTTC.

The V and J genes are TRBV29-1 and TRBJ1-2; no definite D call. Trimming left V 4 bases short and J 7 bases short, with 13 bases between. CDR3 length: 12 amino acids. The germline gives CDR1 SQVTM, CDR2 ANQGSEA. The CDR3 here is CSVAGQAIGYTF. In DNA, the CDR3 is TGCAGCGTTGCCGGGCAGGCGATTGGCTACACCTTC.

V and J are TRBV25-1 and TRBJ2-5; perhaps TRBD1 as D (5 bases). Trimming pared 4 bases from V and 4 bases from J, leaving 10 bases between. This CDR3 has 13 amino acids. Germline V CDR1 and CDR2: MGHDK, SYGVNS. The CDR3 DNA sequence: TGTGCCAGCAGTGGGGCAGGGCGAGAGACCCAGTACTTC. It encodes CASSGAGRETQYF.

The chain joins TRBV4-3 to TRBJ2-2, with a possible D match to TRBD2 (5 bases). Germline assignment: CDR1 LGHNA and CDR2 YSLEER. The CDR3 has 14 residues. V was cut by 0 bases and J by 6 bases, with 8 bases left in between. The CDR3 loop is CASSQDKGAGELFF. CDR3 nucleotide sequence: TGCGCCAGCAGCCAAGATAAGGGAGCCGGGGAGCTGTTTTTT.

V usage is TRBV29-1 and J usage is TRBJ2-1; 8 nucleotides match TRBD1. This CDR3 has 12 amino acids. CDR1 is SQVTM, CDR2 ANQGSEA, per germline. V trimming: 7 bases; J trimming: 7 bases; junction bases outside the gene matches: 6. CDR3 sequence reads: CSARTGRNEQFF. The CDR3 DNA sequence: TGCAGCGCTAGGACAGGGAGGAATGAGCAGTTCTTC.

The V and J genes are TRBV6-5 and TRBJ2-5; D call uncertain. V was trimmed by 4 bases and J by 5 bases, leaving 11 bases between them. Germline V gene sequence: CDR1 MNHEY, CDR2 SVGAGI. The CDR3 sequence is 13 residues long. CDR3 nucleotide sequence: TGTGCCAGCAGTTCCTACCCAGAGGAGACCCAGTACTTC. Protein: CASSSYPEETQYF.

This clonotype was detected only a few times. The gene calls are TRBV7-9 and TRBJ2-7; TRBD2 agrees at 9 bases. The ends lost 7 bases at V and 3 bases at J; junction bases unmatched: 10. The germline CDR1 and CDR2 sequences are SEHNR and FQNEAQ (reference sequence). The CDR3 sequence is 15 residues long. In DNA form, the CDR3 reads TGTGCCAGCACCACGTTGACTAGCGGACGCTACGAGCAGTACTTC. Amino acids: CASTTLTSGRYEQYF.

The rearrangement joins TRBV5-1 to TRBJ2-5, with D possibly being TRBD2 (5 bases). The germline gives CDR1 SGHRS, CDR2 YFSETQ. The CDR3 is 15 residues long. V lost 0 bases to trimming and J lost 3 bases, with 12 bases between them. Here the CDR3 reads CASSLGLTKEETQYF. As DNA, the CDR3 is TGCGCCAGCAGCTTGGGACTAACAAAAGAAGAGACCCAGTACTTC.

The V and J genes are TRBV19 and TRBJ2-7; 9 nucleotides match TRBD2. V lost 5 bases to trimming and J lost 2 bases; unmatched junction nucleotides: 4. Germline loops: CDR1 LNHDA, CDR2 SQIVND (reference sequence). The CDR3 is 14 residues long. CDR3 DNA sequence: TGTGCCAGTAGTCAGCGGGAGGCCCCCTACGAGCAGTACTTC. It translates to CASSQREAPYEQYF.

A note on this clonotype: This may be a read error: a much more frequent sequence differs by one nucleotide. The chain joins TRBV5-1 to TRBJ2-7, with D tentatively TRBD1 or TRBD2 (5 bases each). From germline, CDR1 is SGHRS and CDR2 YFSETQ. This CDR3 comprises 13 residues. Trimming cost V 4 bases and J 7 bases, with 15 bases left between them. The CDR3 protein is CASSPGTTSEQYF. For the CDR3, the DNA is TGCGCCAGCAGCCCCGGGACCACAAGTGAGCAGTACTTC.

The chain has TRBV14 and TRBJ2-3, with TRBD1 identical over 9 bases. From germline, CDR1 is SGHDN and CDR2 FVKESK. There are 16 residues in the CDR3. Losses at the gene ends were 4 bases for V and 9 bases for J; bases not matched to a gene: 14. The CDR3 here is CASSLGTGRLFLTQYF. CDR3 DNA: TGTGCCAGCAGCCTTGGGACAGGGAGGCTGTTTCTGACGCAGTATTTT.

The chain links TRBV4-3 to TRBJ2-1; 9 bases match TRBD2. CDR1 and CDR2 from the germline V gene are LGHNA and YSLEER. Losses at the gene ends were 2 bases for V and 2 bases for J; bases not matched to a gene: 10. The CDR3 totals 18 residues. The CDR3 spells CASSQRGSGGPTYNEQFF. The CDR3 nucleotides are TGCGCCAGCAGCCAACGGGGTAGCGGGGGCCCGACCTACAATGAGCAGTTCTTC.

The gene calls are TRBV7-9 and TRBJ2-7, with unresolved D. Germline V gives CDR1 SEHNR, CDR2 FQNEAQ (reference sequence). The germline V and J ends were trimmed by 7 bases and 2 bases, with 12 bases remaining between them. The CDR3 has 13 residues. The CDR3 nucleotides read TGTGCCAGCACCCCTGACGGCACCTACGAGCAGTACTTC. Protein product: CASTPDGTYEQYF.

The chain has TRBV27 and TRBJ2-1; 8 bases line up with TRBD2. The germline V gene has CDR1 MNHEY and CDR2 SMNVEV (reference sequence). There are 16 residues in the CDR3. With 5 bases clipped from V and 4 bases from J, the junction kept 10 bases outside the gene matches. CDR3 DNA: TGTGCCAGCAGTCCCCTCAGCGGGAGAGAGTACAATGAGCAGTTCTTC. Translated, it gives CASSPLSGREYNEQFF.

V usage is TRBV12-3 or TRBV12-4 and J usage is TRBJ2-7; D perhaps matches TRBD1 (6 bases). Trimming removed 7 bases at V and 3 bases at J, with 16 bases between. There are 14 residues in the CDR3. The CDR3, as DNA: TGTGCCAGCACCCCGACGGACAGCGGCTACGAGCAGTACTTC. Encoded protein: CASTPTDSGYEQYF.

The V call is TRBV7-9, the J call TRBJ1-1, with D maybe TRBD1 (5 bases). Per the germline V gene, CDR1 is SEHNR and CDR2 is FQNEAQ (reference sequence). CDR3 length equals 14 residues. Trimming stripped 2 bases from V and 3 bases from J, with 10 bases between. CDR3 coding DNA: TGTGCCAGCAGCTTAACAGGCCCCTACACTGAAGCTTTCTTT. It specifies CASSLTGPYTEAFF.

The chain is built from TRBV11-1 and TRBJ2-7; 8 nucleotides agree with TRBD1. From germline, CDR1 is SGHAT and CDR2 FQDESV (reference sequence). The CDR3 spans 15 residues. After removal of 5 bases from V and 7 bases from J, the junction contained 13 bases not matched to a gene. The CDR3 loop is CASSPGQGGLNEQYF. The DNA of the CDR3 is TGTGCCAGCAGCCCTGGACAGGGAGGATTGAATGAGCAGTACTTC.